One sample yielded the 28 T cell receptor beta chains listed below, sequenced in a study of blood T cell repertoires in COVID-19. Profiling relied on immunoSEQ multiplex PCR, and the TCRdb table lists in-frame clones only, not all of them. The sample shows 200,000 to 250,000 clones, around 91% of them seen only once. Sequencing was performed on PBMCs or T cells enriched from blood (not recorded which). These receptors were obtained from a young man who had been exposed to COVID-19.

The chain is built from TRBV7-9 and TRBJ2-4; TRBD1 matches at 7 bases. CDR3 length: 17 amino acids. Germline CDR1 is SEHNR and CDR2 is FQNEAQ (reference sequence). With 4 bases clipped from V and 1 base from J, the junction kept 10 bases outside the gene matches. The CDR3, as DNA: TGTGCCAGCAGCTGGGACAGTCCTACAAGGGCCAAAAACATTCAGTACTTC. Translated: CASSWDSPTRAKNIQYF.

The chain uses TRBV6-5 and TRBJ2-1; 9 bases agree with TRBD2. This CDR3 region has 16 residues. Unmatched junction bases numbered 7, after V lost 0 bases and J lost 7 bases. The germline CDR1 and CDR2 sequences are MNHEY and SVGAGI. The CDR3 DNA is TGTGCCAGCAGTTACTCGGCGGGGGGGCTATCGAATGAGCAGTTCTTC. As protein: CASSYSAGGLSNEQFF.

This clone was seen once. The rearrangement links TRBV7-2 to TRBJ1-4, with 7 nucleotides matching TRBD1. Germline-derived CDR1 and CDR2 are SGHTA and FQGNSA. The trim removed 1 base at V and 4 bases at J, leaving 0 bases unmatched. The CDR3 totals 14 residues. The chain's CDR3 is CASSLGDSNEKLFF. CDR3 nucleotide sequence: TGTGCCAGCAGCTTAGGGGACAGTAATGAAAAACTGTTTTTT.

The rearrangement uses TRBV19 and TRBJ2-5; 8 bases are a match to TRBD2. CDR1 is LNHDA, CDR2 SQIVND, per germline (reference sequence). The V segment lost 7 bases and the J segment 0 bases; nucleotides outside the gene matches: 7. The CDR3 is made up of 15 amino acids. The CDR3: CASNKRGGHQETQYF. CDR3 nucleotides: TGTGCCAGTAATAAACGGGGGGGCCACCAAGAGACCCAGTACTTC.

As DNA, the CDR3 is TGTGCCAGCAGCCCCGCGGGAACTAGCTCCTACGAGCAGTACTTC. Translating it yields CASSPAGTSSYEQYF. The chain recombines TRBV28 with TRBJ2-7, with D possibly matching TRBD2 (6 bases). The CDR3 has 15 residues. CDR1 is MDHEN, CDR2 SYDVKM, per germline. Trimming removed 6 bases from V and 0 bases from J, with 15 bases in between. The variable domain in full, with the rest retrieved from reference TRBV28 and TRBJ2-7, is DVKVTQSSRYLVKRTGEKVFLECVQDMDHENMFWYRQDPGLGLRLIYFSYDVKMKEKGDIPEGYSVSREKKERFSLILESASTNQTSMYLCASSPAGTSSYEQYFGPGTRLTVT.

This chain connects TRBV19 to TRBJ1-6; D unclear. Per the germline V gene, CDR1 is LNHDA and CDR2 is SQIVND (reference sequence). This CDR3 region has 14 residues. Trimming pared 0 bases from V and 10 bases from J, leaving 10 bases between. CDR3 region: CASSIESVGSPLHF. The CDR3 coding sequence is TGTGCCAGTAGTATAGAAAGCGTAGGATCACCCCTCCACTTT.

J is TRBJ2-2 and V is TRBV5-6; D remains ambiguous. Trimming removed 4 bases at V and 4 bases at J, with 14 bases between. From germline, CDR1 is SGHDT and CDR2 YYEEEE. The CDR3 is 15 residues long. The CDR3 bases are TGTGCCAGCAGCCGAGGCTTAAGTTCCACCGGGGAGCTGTTTTTT. It translates to CASSRGLSSTGELFF.

The chain uses TRBV5-1 and TRBJ1-6, with D unclear. Trimming stripped 4 bases from V and 10 bases from J, with 15 bases between. The germline CDR1 and CDR2 sequences are SGHRS and YFSETQ. The CDR3 contains 14 residues. CDR3 loop: CASSRDKEESPLHF. CDR3 nucleotides: TGCGCCAGCAGCCGCGACAAGGAGGAATCACCCCTCCACTTT.

The chain has TRBV5-1 and TRBJ2-2; D not resolved. Trimming shortened V by 0 bases and J by 0 bases, and 6 bases separated the two germline ends. The CDR3 is made up of 15 amino acids. The germline CDR1 and CDR2 sequences are SGHRS and YFSETQ. CDR3 region: CASSLGLANTGELFF. For the CDR3, the DNA is TGCGCCAGCAGCTTGGGGCTCGCGAACACCGGGGAGCTGTTTTTT.

The chain employs TRBV25-1 and TRBJ1-4; possible D gene TRBD1, 6 bases. The CDR3 consists of 14 residues. Between the trimmed V and J ends, which lost 7 bases and 3 bases, there was a span of 12 bases. Looked up from germline, CDR1 is MGHDK and CDR2 is SYGVNS. CDR3 coding DNA: TGTGCCAGCAATGCAGGGGTCCCTAATGAAAAACTGTTTTTT. The encoded protein is CASNAGVPNEKLFF.

The chain has TRBV30 and TRBJ1-3, with 9 positions matching TRBD1. Germline values: CDR1 GTSNPN, CDR2 SVGIG (reference sequence). Germline trimming cut 0 bases from V and 8 bases from J; bases unmatched to any gene: 8. The CDR3 covers 15 residues. In nucleotides, the CDR3 is TGTGCCTGGAGTGTACTACAGGGGGCCAAAGACACCATATATTTT. Its translation: CAWSVLQGAKDTIYF.

The chain carries TRBV5-1 and TRBJ1-1, with TRBD1 matching over 8 bases. This CDR3 has 15 amino acids. V lost 2 bases, J lost 3 bases, and 6 bases stayed unmatched. CDR1 is SGHRS, CDR2 YFSETQ, per germline. The CDR3 DNA is TGCGCCAGCAGCTTTATTCAGGGGGCGGACACTGAAGCTTTCTTT. This encodes CASSFIQGADTEAFF.

The CDR3 DNA reads TGTGCCAGCAGCTTGGGTCGTCGGGAGACCCAGTACTTC. It translates to CASSLGRRETQYF. The V and J genes are TRBV5-6 and TRBJ2-5; D gene ambiguous. The V and J ends lost 0 bases and 5 bases respectively, with 8 bases between them. This CDR3 has 13 residues. Germline V gene lookup returns CDR1 SGHDT and CDR2 YYEEEE.

In its sample, this clone was seen a few times. The gene calls are TRBV6-5 and TRBJ1-1; the D is unclear. There are 16 residues in the CDR3. Germline-derived CDR1 and CDR2 are MNHEY and SVGAGI. Trimming took 0 bases from V and 7 from J, leaving 18 bases between them. The CDR3 reads CASSYSIRGGSIEAFF. Written as DNA, the CDR3 is TGTGCCAGCAGTTACTCGATCCGGGGAGGGTCGATTGAAGCTTTCTTT.

This rearrangement joins TRBV3-1 (or the pseudogene TRBV3-2) to TRBJ2-1; 9 positions match TRBD2. Trimming at V came to 0 bases and at J to 3 bases, leaving 3 bases not matched to a gene. Germline CDR1 reads LGHDT; CDR2 reads YNNKEL (reference sequence). The CDR3 contains 16 residues. The CDR3 loop is CASSQDASGVYNEQFF. DNA for the CDR3: TGTGCCAGCAGCCAAGATGCTAGCGGGGTCTACAATGAGCAGTTCTTC.

The chain combines TRBV7-9 with TRBJ2-3; TRBD2 matches 10 bases. With 6 bases clipped from V and 5 bases from J, the junction kept 17 bases outside the gene matches. This CDR3 comprises 18 residues. CDR1 SEHNR and CDR2 FQNEAQ come from the germline V gene (reference sequence). The CDR3 DNA reads TGTGCCAGCAGAATCGGAGGTCGAGCGGGGGGGCTAGGAGATACGCAGTATTTT. As protein: CASRIGGRAGGLGDTQYF.

This chain uses TRBV6-2 or TRBV6-3 with TRBJ2-7; 9 nucleotides match TRBD1. Looked up from germline, CDR1 is MNHEY and CDR2 is SVGEGT. Germline trimming cut 5 bases from V and 6 bases from J; bases unmatched to any gene: 11. The length of the CDR3 is 15 residues. The CDR3 nucleotides are TGTGCCAGCAGTCCCGGCGGGGACAGGGTAGCCGAGCAGTACTTC. Its translation is CASSPGGDRVAEQYF.

This chain uses TRBV2 with TRBJ2-1, with 10 bases matching TRBD2. The CDR3 sequence is 15 residues long. Germline CDR1 is SNHLY and CDR2 is FYNNEI. V was pared by 2 bases and J by 8 bases, with 6 bases of the junction left unmatched. CDR3 bases: TGTGCCAGCAGTGAACAAGCGGGGGGGCCCGATGAGCAGTTCTTC. Translation: CASSEQAGGPDEQFF. The complete variable domain, with remaining parts taken from reference TRBV2 and TRBJ2-1, reads EPEVTQTPSHQVTQMGQEVILRCVPISNHLYFYWYRQILGQKVEFLVSFYNNEISEKSEIFDDQFSVERPDGSNFTLKIRSTKLEDSAMYFCASSEQAGGPDEQFFGPGTRLTVL.

This CDR3 reads CASSIPGGSPLHF. The DNA for the CDR3 is TGTGCCAGTAGTATTCCGGGGGGATCACCCCTCCACTTT. The gene calls are TRBV19 and TRBJ1-6; possible D gene TRBD1, 5 bases. Germline CDR1 and CDR2: LNHDA and SQIVND (reference sequence). V was trimmed by 3 bases and J by 10 bases, leaving 10 bases between them. The CDR3 is 13 amino acids.

DNA for the CDR3: TGTGCCAGCAGTTGGGACATAGAGGATCAGCCCCAGCATTTT. It yields the protein CASSWDIEDQPQHF. The chain recombines TRBV6-5 with TRBJ1-5, with D maybe TRBD1 (6 bases). The CDR3 extends over 14 amino acids. Trimming stripped 4 bases from V and 5 bases from J, with 12 bases between. Germline V CDR1 and CDR2: MNHEY, SVGAGI.

The chain couples TRBV27 to TRBJ2-5, with D perhaps TRBD2 (6 bases). Trimming cost V 5 bases and J 7 bases, with 11 bases left between them. The CDR3 covers 12 residues. CDR1 MNHEY and CDR2 SMNVEV come from the germline V gene (reference sequence). CDR3 DNA: TGTGCCAGCAGTCCCACGGGAGTGACCCAGTACTTC. Amino acid sequence: CASSPTGVTQYF.

The chain recombines TRBV11-2 with TRBJ2-3, with 9 bases lining up with TRBD2. The CDR3 runs 15 residues. V trimming: 2 bases; J trimming: 4 bases; junction bases outside the gene matches: 4. The V gene's germline CDR1 is SGHAT and CDR2 FQNNGV. The CDR3 DNA sequence: TGTGCCAGCAGCTTAAGGGCGGGGGGGGCAGATACGCAGTATTTT. Residues: CASSLRAGGADTQYF.

The V call is TRBV23-1, the J call TRBJ1-4, with 7 positions matching TRBD1. TRBV23-1 is an open reading frame whose function is uncertain. This CDR3 is 18 amino acids long. V was pared by 8 bases and J by 0 bases, with 15 bases of the junction left unmatched. CDR3 sequence (DNA): TGCGCCAGCCGCCCACTACTGGGGACAGCCTCAACTAATGAAAAACTGTTTTTT. It specifies CASRPLLGTASTNEKLFF.

This clone was observed once. The V gene is TRBV27, the J gene TRBJ1-2; 9 bases are shared with TRBD1. The germline CDR1 and CDR2 sequences are MNHEY and SMNVEV (reference sequence). CDR3 length equals 14 residues. The ends lost 4 bases at V and 4 bases at J; junction bases unmatched: 4. CDR3 DNA sequence: TGTGCCAGCAGTTACGGACAGGGGCGCTATGGCTACACCTTC. It translates to CASSYGQGRYGYTF.

This chain links TRBV5-6 with TRBJ1-2, with 8 bases matching TRBD1. The CDR3 has 16 amino acids. Germline V gene sequence: CDR1 SGHDT, CDR2 YYEEEE. The J segment lost 4 bases and the V segment lost 0 bases, leaving 8 bases of the junction unmatched. In DNA, the CDR3 is TGTGCCAGCAGCTTGGCCCAGACAGGGGAAGTCTATGGCTACACCTTC. Translating gives CASSLAQTGEVYGYTF.

The CDR3 DNA reads as TGTGCCTGGAGTCGGGGGGCCCCCTACGAGCAGTACTTC. Residues: CAWSRGAPYEQYF. The chain uses TRBV30 and TRBJ2-7, with TRBD2 as a possible D gene (7 bases). Trimming shortened V by 2 bases and J by 2 bases, and 10 bases separated the two germline ends. Per germline, CDR1 GTSNPN and CDR2 SVGIG (reference sequence). CDR3 length equals 13 residues.

The sample holds a few counts of this clone. This chain connects TRBV5-6 to TRBJ2-3; tentative D call: TRBD2 (6 bases). The CDR3 runs to 15 residues. Trimming took 2 bases from V and 3 from J, leaving 13 bases between them. Germline V gene lookup returns CDR1 SGHDT and CDR2 YYEEEE. CDR3: CASSFRGALTDTQYF. CDR3 nucleotide sequence: TGTGCCAGCAGCTTCCGCGGGGCGCTGACAGATACGCAGTATTTT. Looking up the rest from reference TRBV5-6 and TRBJ2-3 gives the full variable domain: DAGVTQSPTHLIKTRGQQVTLRCSPKSGHDTVSWYQQALGQGPQFIFQYYEEEERQRGNFPDRFSGHQFPNYSSELNVNALLLGDSALYLCASSFRGALTDTQYFGPGTRLTVL.

This clone has just a few counts. The V gene is TRBV2, the J gene TRBJ2-5; D not certain. The germline V gene encodes CDR1 SNHLY and CDR2 FYNNEI. Deletions cut 3 bases from V and 7 bases from J, with 18 bases between. The CDR3 has 15 residues. The CDR3 DNA follows: TGTGCCAGCAGTGATTCCCAGGCTGGAAAAGTGACCCAGTACTTC. It is translated as CASSDSQAGKVTQYF.